This T cell receptor beta chain was profiled in a study of blood T cell repertoires in COVID-19. CDR1 is LNHDA and CDR2 is SQIVND in the germline V gene (reference sequence). Between the trimmed V and J ends, which lost 6 bases and 5 bases, there was a span of 19 bases. The CDR3 has 15 residues. Generated by immunoSEQ multiplex PCR, the TCRdb table keeps only in-frame clones and is missing some. The sample holds about 190,000 clones, roughly 84% seen once. The sequencing sample was made of peripheral blood. The V and J genes are TRBV19 and TRBJ1-1, with D perhaps matching TRBD1 (6 bases). The sequence was collected from a woman of 80 years or more with acute or convalescent COVID-19. CDR3 sequence reads: CASSLEGVGKTEAFF. The CDR3, as DNA: TGTGCCAGTAGCCTAGAGGGGGTAGGGAAGACTGAAGCTTTCTTT.